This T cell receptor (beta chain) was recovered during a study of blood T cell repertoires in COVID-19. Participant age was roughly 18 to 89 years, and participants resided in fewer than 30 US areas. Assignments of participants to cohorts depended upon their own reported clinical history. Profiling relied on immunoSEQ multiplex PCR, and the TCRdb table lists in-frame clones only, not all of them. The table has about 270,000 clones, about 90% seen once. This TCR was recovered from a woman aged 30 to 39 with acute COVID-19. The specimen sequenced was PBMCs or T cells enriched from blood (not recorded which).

The CDR3 is CASSQVLTGGSPLHF. CDR3 sequence (DNA): TGTGCCAGCAGCCAAGTTTTGACCGGAGGTTCACCCCTCCACTTT. The rearrangement joins TRBV3-1 (or the pseudogene TRBV3-2) to TRBJ1-6; D remains unclear. V lost 1 base and J 9 bases, leaving 13 bases between the germline ends. CDR1 and CDR2 (germline): LGHDT, YNNKEL (reference sequence). The CDR3 extends over 15 amino acids.